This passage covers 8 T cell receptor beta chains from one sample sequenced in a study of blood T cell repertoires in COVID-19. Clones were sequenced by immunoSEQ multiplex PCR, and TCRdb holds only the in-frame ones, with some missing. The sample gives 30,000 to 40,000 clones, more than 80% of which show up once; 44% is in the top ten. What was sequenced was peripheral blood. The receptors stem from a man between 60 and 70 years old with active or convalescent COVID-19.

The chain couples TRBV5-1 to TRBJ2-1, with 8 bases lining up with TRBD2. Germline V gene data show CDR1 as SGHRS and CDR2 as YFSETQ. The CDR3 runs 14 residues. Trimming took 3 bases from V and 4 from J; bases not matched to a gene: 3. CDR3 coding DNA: TGCGCCAGCAGCTCGGGGGGGCTTTACAATGAGCAGTTCTTC. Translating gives CASSSGGLYNEQFF. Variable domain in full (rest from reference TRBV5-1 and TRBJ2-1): KAGVTQTPRYLIKTRGQQVTLSCSPISGHRSVSWYQQTPGQGLQFLFEYFSETQRNKGNFPGRFSGRQFSNSRSEMNVSTLELGDSALYLCASSSGGLYNEQFFGPGTRLTVL.

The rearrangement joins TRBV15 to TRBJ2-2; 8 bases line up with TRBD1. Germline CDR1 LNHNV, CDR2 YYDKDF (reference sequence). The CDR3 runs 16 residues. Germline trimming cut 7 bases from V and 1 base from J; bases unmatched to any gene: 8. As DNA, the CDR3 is TGTGCCACCAAGAACCGACAGGGGCTGAACACCGGGGAGCTGTTTTTT. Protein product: CATKNRQGLNTGELFF.

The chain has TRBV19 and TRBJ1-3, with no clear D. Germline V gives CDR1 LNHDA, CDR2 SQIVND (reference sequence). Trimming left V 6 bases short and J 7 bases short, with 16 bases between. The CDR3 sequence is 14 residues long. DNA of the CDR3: TGTGCCAGTAGCTCCAACCGAGGGTTTAACACCATATATTTT. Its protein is CASSSNRGFNTIYF.

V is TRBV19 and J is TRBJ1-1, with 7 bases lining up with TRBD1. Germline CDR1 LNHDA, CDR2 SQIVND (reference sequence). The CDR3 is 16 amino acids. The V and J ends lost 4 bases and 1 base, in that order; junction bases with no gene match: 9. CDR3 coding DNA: TGTGCCAGTAGTAGGACAGGCCTGGGGAGGAACACTGAAGCTTTCTTT. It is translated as CASSRTGLGRNTEAFF.

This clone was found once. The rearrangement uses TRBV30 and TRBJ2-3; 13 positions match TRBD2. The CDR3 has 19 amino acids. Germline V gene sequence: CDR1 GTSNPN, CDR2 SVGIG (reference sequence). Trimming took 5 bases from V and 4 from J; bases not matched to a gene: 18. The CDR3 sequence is CAWGRRGLAGLAVSDTQYF. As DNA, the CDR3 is TGTGCCTGGGGTCGTAGGGGACTAGCGGGACTAGCCGTGTCAGATACGCAGTATTTT. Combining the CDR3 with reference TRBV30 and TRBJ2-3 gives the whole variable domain SQTIHQWPATLVQPVGSPLSLECTVEGTSNPNLYWYRQAAGRGLQLLFYSVGIGQISSEVPQNLSASRPQDRQFILSSKKLLLSDSGFYLCAWGRRGLAGLAVSDTQYFGPGTRLTVL.

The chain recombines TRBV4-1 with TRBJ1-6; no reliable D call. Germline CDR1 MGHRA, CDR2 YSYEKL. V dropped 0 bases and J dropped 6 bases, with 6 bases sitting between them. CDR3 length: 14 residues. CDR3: CASSQDNSNSPLHF. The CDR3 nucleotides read TGCGCCAGCAGCCAAGACAACAGTAATTCACCCCTCCACTTT.

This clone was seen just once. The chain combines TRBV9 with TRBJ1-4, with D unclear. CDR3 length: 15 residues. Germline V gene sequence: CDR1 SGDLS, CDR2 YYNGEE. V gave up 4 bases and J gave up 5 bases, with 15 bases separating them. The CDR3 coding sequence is TGTGCCAGCAGCCCCCGAGGAGGACCGAATGAAAAACTGTTTTTT. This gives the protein CASSPRGGPNEKLFF.

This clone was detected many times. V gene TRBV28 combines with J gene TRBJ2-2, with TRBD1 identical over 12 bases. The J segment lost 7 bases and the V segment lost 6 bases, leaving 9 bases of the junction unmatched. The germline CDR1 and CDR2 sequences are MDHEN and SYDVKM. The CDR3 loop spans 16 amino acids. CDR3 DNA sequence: TGTGCCAGCAGACGCGGGACAGGGGGCTCTAGCGGGGAGCTGTTTTTT. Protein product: CASRRGTGGSSGELFF.